This T cell receptor beta chain was obtained from a study of blood T cell repertoires in COVID-19. Study details: T cells, B-cell-depleted T cells, or PBMCs provided the cDNA or gDNA that served as material.

In the source study's methods: Cell counts per sample came from amplifying reference gene primers. Repertoires were generated with immunoSEQ multiplex PCR, while TCRdb's copy carries only in-frame clones and drops some. That table supplies the V and J calls and clone size; D and trimming were determined from the DNA. The sample lists 300,000 to 350,000 clones; 87% were seen once. Input material: peripheral blood. The clonotype was recovered from a man in his late teens or twenties with active or convalescent COVID-19.

The CDR3, as DNA: TGTGCCAGCATGACGACTGCAACTTACTCCTACGAGCAGTACTTC. Its protein is CASMTTATYSYEQYF. The chain is built from TRBV6-5 and TRBJ2-7; D gene uncertain. Between the trimmed V and J ends, which lost 7 bases and 0 bases, there was a span of 16 bases. This CDR3 comprises 15 residues. Looked up from germline, CDR1 is MNHEY and CDR2 is SVGAGI.